One sample yielded the 24 T cell receptor beta chains listed below, sequenced in a study of cytotoxic CD8 clonotypes in ibrutinib-treated CLL. The protocol was immunoSEQ multiplex PCR, while the TCRdb copy is restricted to in-frame clones and leaves out a portion. This table holds 200,000 to 250,000 clones, more than 75% found once. Sequencing used PBMCs, obtained after 12 months of ibrutinib treatment. Receptors were obtained from a human donor with chronic lymphocytic leukemia.

In its sample, this clone was seen once. The chain employs TRBV7-6 and TRBJ2-7, with D unresolved. V lost 0 bases, J lost 2 bases, and 2 bases lay in between. This CDR3 is built from 12 residues. The V gene's germline CDR1 is SGHVS and CDR2 FNYEAQ. The CDR3 is CASSLAPYEQYF. The CDR3 DNA reads TGTGCCAGCAGCTTAGCCCCCTACGAGCAGTACTTC. The variable domain in full, completed from reference TRBV7-6 and TRBJ2-7, reads GAGVSQSPRYKVTKRGQDVALRCDPISGHVSLYWYRQALGQGPEFLTYFNYEAQQDKSGLPNDRFSAERPEGSISTLTIQRTEQRDSAMYRCASSLAPYEQYFGPGTRLTVT.

The rearrangement links TRBV4-2 to TRBJ2-7, with D possibly matching TRBD2 (6 bases). Germline CDR1 and CDR2: LGHNA and YNFKEQ. V lost 4 bases and J lost 0, with 13 bases in between. The CDR3 runs to 15 residues. The chain's CDR3 is CASSPTSPSSYEQYF. The CDR3 nucleotides read TGTGCCAGCAGCCCTACTAGCCCGAGCTCCTACGAGCAGTACTTC.

This clone was seen once. This sequence joins TRBV7-8 and TRBJ2-1; 15 bases map to TRBD2. Germline CDR1 reads SGHVS; CDR2 reads FQNEAQ. V shed 4 bases and J 0 bases; nucleotides not matched to a gene: 7. The length of the CDR3 is 19 residues. The chain's CDR3 is CASSSPGTSGGSSYNEQFF. The CDR3 DNA is TGTGCCAGCAGCTCACCCGGGACTAGCGGGGGGAGCTCCTACAATGAGCAGTTCTTC.

The chain is built from TRBV27 and TRBJ1-2, with D perhaps matching TRBD1 (5 bases). In germline, CDR1 is MNHEY, CDR2 SMNVEV (reference sequence). The CDR3 totals 18 residues. Trimming took off 3 bases at V and 4 bases at J, with 24 bases between the two ends. CDR3 residues: CASSFNARVMFGGYGYTF. The CDR3 DNA sequence: TGTGCCAGCAGTTTTAACGCCAGGGTAATGTTTGGTGGCTATGGCTACACCTTC.

The rearrangement uses TRBV5-1 and TRBJ2-7; 7 positions match TRBD1. J was trimmed by 4 bases and V by 0 bases; bases with no gene match: 10. The CDR3 totals 16 residues. Germline V lookup: CDR1 SGHRS, CDR2 YFSETQ. The CDR3 sequence is CASSLVEQTGTYEQYF. The CDR3 DNA reads as TGCGCCAGCAGCTTGGTAGAACAGACAGGGACATACGAGCAGTACTTC.

In this sample, this clone turned up a few times. The genes are TRBV27 and TRBJ2-5; unclear D gene. Germline assignment: CDR1 MNHEY and CDR2 SMNVEV (reference sequence). This CDR3 is 13 amino acids long. The V gene lost 5 bases and the J gene lost 5 bases, with 12 bases spanning the gap. CDR3 nucleotides: TGTGCCAGCAGTCCTGACATGTTTGAGACCCAGTACTTC. It specifies CASSPDMFETQYF.

This clone was seen many times. The V gene is TRBV27, the J gene TRBJ2-7, with TRBD1 matching over 9 bases. The V segment lost 1 base and the J segment 8 bases; nucleotides outside the gene matches: 9. The CDR3 spans 15 residues. The V gene's germline CDR1 is MNHEY and CDR2 SMNVEV (reference sequence). The CDR3 protein is CASSLWTGDTGKQYF. CDR3 DNA sequence: TGTGCCAGCAGTTTATGGACAGGGGATACAGGAAAGCAGTACTTC.

The genes are TRBV5-1 and TRBJ2-7; the D is unclear. This CDR3 has 15 amino acids. The germline V gene has CDR1 SGHRS and CDR2 YFSETQ. V was pared by 0 bases and J by 5 bases, with 15 bases between. This CDR3 is CASSLAVTLVNEQYF. The CDR3 DNA follows: TGCGCCAGCAGCTTGGCCGTCACCTTGGTGAACGAGCAGTACTTC.

This chain links TRBV6-1 with TRBJ2-3; D not certain. The CDR3 length is 14 residues. Germline CDR1 is MNHNS and CDR2 is SASEGT. The V and J ends lost 1 base and 1 base respectively, with 6 bases between them. CDR3 DNA sequence: TGTGCCAGCAGTGAAGAATGGGGCACAGATACGCAGTATTTT. It codes for CASSEEWGTDTQYF.

The chain is built from TRBV6-5 and TRBJ2-3; D could derive from TRBD1 or TRBD2 (6 bases each). The CDR3 loop spans 15 amino acids. The V end lost 3 bases, the J end lost 1 base, and 11 bases lay between the germline ends. Germline V gene lookup returns CDR1 MNHEY and CDR2 SVGAGI. DNA of the CDR3: TGTGCCAGCAGTTATTACGGGGGCCGCACAGATACGCAGTATTTT. Its translation is CASSYYGGRTDTQYF.

There are a few counts of this clone. This chain joins TRBV4-1 and TRBJ2-5, with 9 bases that match TRBD2. Germline trimming cut 1 base from V and 2 bases from J; bases unmatched to any gene: 8. The CDR3 contains 17 residues. Germline V gives CDR1 MGHRA, CDR2 YSYEKL. CDR3 sequence: CASSQGSGLAGQETQYF. As DNA, the CDR3 is TGCGCCAGCAGCCAAGGAAGCGGGCTAGCGGGACAAGAGACCCAGTACTTC.

Only a few counts were recorded for this clone. The J gene is TRBJ2-2, the V gene TRBV19; D is uncertain. This CDR3 spans 15 amino acids. Looked up from germline, CDR1 is LNHDA and CDR2 is SQIVND (reference sequence). V was trimmed by 3 bases and J by 1 base, leaving 9 bases between them. As DNA, the CDR3 is TGTGCCAGTAGTATTGAACTACTGAACACCGGGGAGCTGTTTTTT. Encoded protein: CASSIELLNTGELFF.

The J gene is TRBJ2-1, the V gene TRBV21-1; the DNA was not compared with TRBD1, the D call given in the table. TRBV21-1 is labeled a pseudogene. The CDR3 length is 17 residues. This CDR3 is CASSVKQGGLGPHEQFF. The CDR3 DNA sequence: TGTGCCAGCAGCGTGAAACAGGGGGGGTTAGGGCCGCATGAGCAGTTCTTC.

The chain employs TRBV5-6 and TRBJ2-3, with D uncertain. Trimming pared 4 bases from V and 0 bases from J, leaving 9 bases between. There are 14 residues in the CDR3. The germline V gene encodes CDR1 SGHDT and CDR2 YYEEEE. CDR3 protein: CASSEDLSTDTQYF. The CDR3 DNA is TGTGCCAGCAGCGAGGATTTGAGCACAGATACGCAGTATTTT.

This clone turned up a few times. This chain connects TRBV7-9 to TRBJ2-7; D tentatively fits TRBD1 or TRBD2 (5 bases each). Germline CDR1 is SEHNR and CDR2 is FQNEAQ (reference sequence). CDR3 length: 17 residues. The germline V and J ends were trimmed by 5 bases and 0 bases, with 20 bases remaining between them. CDR3: CASSPLYGGQDSYEQYF. The CDR3 DNA reads as TGTGCCAGCAGCCCCTTGTATGGGGGTCAGGACTCCTACGAGCAGTACTTC.

J is TRBJ2-7 and V is TRBV27; TRBD2 matches at 12 bases. The CDR3 has 15 amino acids. CDR1 MNHEY and CDR2 SMNVEV come from the germline V gene (reference sequence). Losses at the gene ends were 3 bases for V and 7 bases for J; bases not matched to a gene: 7. In nucleotides, the CDR3 is TGTGCCAGCAGTTTTCGACTAGCGGGAGATCAAGAGCAGTACTTC. This gives the protein CASSFRLAGDQEQYF.

This chain connects TRBV25-1 to TRBJ2-1; TRBD2 matches at 8 bases. Germline CDR1 reads MGHDK; CDR2 reads SYGVNS. The CDR3 length is 16 residues. V shed 2 bases, J shed 9 bases, and the junction held 12 bases outside the gene matches. Here the CDR3 DNA reads TGTGCCAGCAGTGAAGTAGCGGGATCCACCAGCACTGAGCAGTTCTTC. This gives the protein CASSEVAGSTSTEQFF. Full variable domain (remainder filled in from reference TRBV25-1 and TRBJ2-1): EADIYQTPRYLVIGTGKKITLECSQTMGHDKMYWYQQDPGMELHLIHYSYGVNSTEKGDLSSESTVSRIRTEHFPLTLESARPSHTSQYLCASSEVAGSTSTEQFFGPGTRLTVL.

The chain combines TRBV4-1 with TRBJ2-4; D ambiguous. CDR3 size: 16 residues. Trimming took 1 base from V and 4 from J, leaving 14 bases between them. Germline loops: CDR1 MGHRA, CDR2 YSYEKL. The CDR3 reads CASSQVMRNPKNIQYF. The CDR3 DNA follows: TGCGCCAGCAGCCAAGTTATGAGGAACCCGAAAAACATTCAGTACTTC.

The rearrangement uses TRBV5-4 and TRBJ2-7, with D possibly being TRBD1 (6 bases). The CDR3 totals 14 residues. The germline V gene encodes CDR1 SGHNT and CDR2 YYREEE (reference sequence). Trimming pared 3 bases from V and 3 bases from J, leaving 13 bases between. CDR3 nucleotide sequence: TGTGCCAGCAGCTCACAGGGCCGATTCTACGAGCAGTACTTC. It specifies CASSSQGRFYEQYF. The entire variable domain, with the rest obtained from reference TRBV5-4 and TRBJ2-7, is as follows: ETGVTQSPTHLIKTRGQQVTLRCSSQSGHNTVSWYQQALGQGPQFIFQYYREEENGRGNFPPRFSGLQFPNYSSELNVNALELDDSALYLCASSSQGRFYEQYFGPGTRLTVT.

This clone was seen once. This rearrangement joins TRBV7-9 to TRBJ2-7; possible D gene TRBD2, 6 bases. The CDR3 covers 13 residues. Germline V gene lookup returns CDR1 SEHNR and CDR2 FQNEAQ (reference sequence). Trimming shortened V by 4 bases and J by 2 bases, and 9 bases separated the two germline ends. CDR3 in amino acids: CASSSGGAYEQYF. In DNA form, the CDR3 reads TGTGCCAGCAGCTCCGGGGGAGCCTACGAGCAGTACTTC. Variable domain in full (rest from reference TRBV7-9 and TRBJ2-7): DTGVSQNPRHKITKRGQNVTFRCDPISEHNRLYWYRQTLGQGPEFLTYFQNEAQLEKSRLLSDRFSAERPKGSFSTLEIQRTEQGDSAMYLCASSSGGAYEQYFGPGTRLTVT.

This clone was seen only once. This chain links TRBV4-1 with TRBJ1-5; 7 nucleotides match TRBD1. This CDR3 is 18 amino acids long. CDR1 is MGHRA, CDR2 YSYEKL, per germline. Trimming at V came to 0 bases and at J to 0 bases, leaving 8 bases not matched to a gene. The CDR3 coding sequence is TGCGCCAGCAGCCAAGATTTAGGGTGGGACAGTAGCAATCAGCCCCAGCATTTT. Translated: CASSQDLGWDSSNQPQHF.

This chain connects TRBV7-8 to TRBJ2-1, with 7 bases fitting TRBD1. The CDR3 totals 16 residues. Germline V CDR1 and CDR2: SGHVS, FQNEAQ. V shed 5 bases and J 2 bases; nucleotides not matched to a gene: 9. CDR3 nucleotide sequence: TGTGCCAGCAGCCCAACCGACAGGGTGGCCTACAATGAGCAGTTCTTC. Translation: CASSPTDRVAYNEQFF.

The rearrangement joins TRBV2 to TRBJ2-7; TRBD1 might be the D (7 bases). This CDR3 region has 14 residues. V lost 5 bases to trimming and J lost 0 bases, with 11 bases between them. CDR1 and CDR2 from the germline V gene are SNHLY and FYNNEI. The CDR3 protein is CASSQGGGSYEQYF. In nucleotides, the CDR3 is TGTGCCAGCAGTCAGGGGGGAGGCTCCTACGAGCAGTACTTC.

The chain carries TRBV5-1 and TRBJ2-5; 7 positions match TRBD2. The V and J ends lost 0 bases and 4 bases, in that order; junction bases with no gene match: 3. CDR3 length: 14 residues. Looked up from germline, CDR1 is SGHRS and CDR2 is YFSETQ. CDR3 nucleotides: TGCGCCAGCAGCTTGGGGGAGGGCCGAGAGACCCAGTACTTC. Translating it yields CASSLGEGRETQYF.